One T cell receptor beta chain is described in this entry. The record originates from a study of blood T cell repertoires in COVID-19. Study context: COVID-19 samples from acute and convalescent phases originated in the United States, Italy and Spain. PBMCs, B-cell-depleted T cells, or T cells were the source of the cDNA or gDNA that made up the material.

The germline CDR1 and CDR2 sequences are MDHEN and SYDVKM. The CDR3 has 15 residues. J was trimmed by 2 bases and V by 6 bases; bases with no gene match: 7. TCRdb keeps only in-frame clones here, not all; method: immunoSEQ multiplex PCR. The data show about 140,000 clones, 80% to 85% seen once. Source material: peripheral blood. The TCR originated in a human donor in a cohort sampled during active COVID-19. This chain links TRBV28 with TRBJ1-5, with 7 positions matching TRBD1. CDR3 residues: CASSRQGQGNQPQHF. As DNA, the CDR3 is TGTGCCAGCAGCCGCCAAGGACAGGGCAATCAGCCCCAGCATTTT.